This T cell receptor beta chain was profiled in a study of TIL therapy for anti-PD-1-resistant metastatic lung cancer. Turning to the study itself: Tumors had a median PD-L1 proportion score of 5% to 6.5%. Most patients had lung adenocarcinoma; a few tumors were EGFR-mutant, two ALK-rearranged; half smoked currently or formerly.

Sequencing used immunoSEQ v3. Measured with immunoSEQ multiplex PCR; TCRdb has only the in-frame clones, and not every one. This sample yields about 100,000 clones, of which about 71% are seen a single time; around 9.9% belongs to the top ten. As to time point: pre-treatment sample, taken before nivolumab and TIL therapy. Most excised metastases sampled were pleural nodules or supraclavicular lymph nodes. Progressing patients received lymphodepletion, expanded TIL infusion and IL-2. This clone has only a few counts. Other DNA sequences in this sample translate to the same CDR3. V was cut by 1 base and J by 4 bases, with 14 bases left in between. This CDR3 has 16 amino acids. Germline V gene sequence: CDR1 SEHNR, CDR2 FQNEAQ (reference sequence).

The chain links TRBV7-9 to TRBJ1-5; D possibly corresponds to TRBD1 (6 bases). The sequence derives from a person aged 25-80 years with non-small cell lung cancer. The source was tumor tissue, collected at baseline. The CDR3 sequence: CASSLDGTGLNQPQHF. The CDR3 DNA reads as TGTGCCAGCAGCTTAGATGGAACAGGGCTAAATCAGCCCCAGCATTTT.